The 28 T cell receptor beta chains below come from one sample, sequenced in a study of shared clonotypes between healthy human individuals. As defined, naive CD8 cells were CD45RO-negative and positively selected for CCR7, with terminally differentiated effector memory CD45RA+ cells excluded. TCRdb's copy holds only in-frame clones and misses some; the assay was immunoSEQ multiplex PCR. The top ten hold 24% of the sample, which has about 680,000 clones, 90% to 95% seen once. Sequencing used naive CD8+ T cells sorted from blood. The receptors shown here come from a man aged 25 to 40 in good health.

The rearrangement joins TRBV15 to TRBJ1-1; unclear D gene. CDR1 and CDR2 (germline): LNHNV, YYDKDF (reference sequence). The CDR3 extends over 17 amino acids. Deletions cut 0 bases from V and 3 bases from J, with 17 bases between. The CDR3 sequence: CATSRDWSAGEHTEAFF. In DNA form, the CDR3 reads TGTGCCACCAGCAGAGATTGGAGCGCAGGAGAACACACTGAAGCTTTCTTT.

J is TRBJ2-1 and V is TRBV7-9; 7 nucleotides align to TRBD2. The J segment lost 11 bases and the V segment lost 2 bases, leaving 15 bases of the junction unmatched. The CDR3 covers 16 residues. Germline-derived CDR1 and CDR2 are SEHNR and FQNEAQ (reference sequence). CDR3 sequence reads: CASSLRGSAPGLKQFF. The CDR3 DNA follows: TGTGCCAGCAGCTTAAGGGGATCAGCACCGGGACTAAAGCAGTTCTTC.

Remarks on this clone: This specimen includes other DNA sequences encoding the same CDR3. The gene calls are TRBV6-4 and TRBJ2-2; D not certain. Germline lookup yields CDR1 MRHNA and CDR2 SNTAGT. This CDR3 region has 13 residues. The V and J ends lost 2 bases and 3 bases respectively, with 4 bases between them. CDR3 region: CASSDRDTGELFF. CDR3 sequence (DNA): TGTGCCAGCAGTGACCGCGACACCGGGGAGCTGTTTTTT.

This chain uses TRBV5-1 with TRBJ2-7, with D possibly matching TRBD1 (5 bases). The CDR3 consists of 15 residues. CDR1 SGHRS and CDR2 YFSETQ come from the germline V gene. V gave up 10 bases and J gave up 6 bases, with 26 bases separating them. The CDR3 sequence: CASKPVGQGFLEQYF. As DNA, the CDR3 is TGCGCCTCGAAGCCGGTGGGGCAGGGTTTTCTCGAGCAGTACTTC.

V usage is TRBV28 and J usage is TRBJ2-2, with unresolved D. CDR3 size: 15 residues. Trimming took 1 base from V and 6 from J, leaving 12 bases between them. Germline CDR1 MDHEN, CDR2 SYDVKM. The DNA for the CDR3 is TGTGCCAGCAGTTTATTTCCAGCAGGCGCCGGGGAGCTGTTTTTT. This encodes CASSLFPAGAGELFF. Drawing the rest from reference TRBV28 and TRBJ2-2, the complete variable domain is DVKVTQSSRYLVKRTGEKVFLECVQDMDHENMFWYRQDPGLGLRLIYFSYDVKMKEKGDIPEGYSVSREKKERFSLILESASTNQTSMYLCASSLFPAGAGELFFGEGSRLTVL.

This clone was recorded only once. The V and J genes are TRBV7-2 and TRBJ2-7, with 10 bases matching TRBD2. Germline V gene sequence: CDR1 SGHTA, CDR2 FQGNSA. V was clipped by 1 base and J by 2 bases; unmatched bases: 5. CDR3 length: 16 residues. The CDR3 bases are TGTGCCAGCAGCTTAGGACTAGCGGGCCCAACCTACGAGCAGTACTTC. Residues: CASSLGLAGPTYEQYF.

This chain links TRBV18 with TRBJ2-7; tentatively, D is TRBD2 (5 bases). V lost 2 bases to trimming and J lost 0 bases, with 8 bases between them. The CDR3 loop spans 14 amino acids. CDR1 is KGHSH, CDR2 LQKENI, per germline. CDR3 loop: CASSPVGSSYEQYF. CDR3 bases: TGTGCCAGCTCACCAGTGGGGAGCTCCTACGAGCAGTACTTC.

The chain has TRBV29-1 and TRBJ2-5; 7 positions agree with TRBD2. The end of the DNA fits TRBJ2-7 better, so the J call may be wrong. Germline V gene data show CDR1 as SQVTM and CDR2 as ANQGSEA. The CDR3 has 12 amino acids. The CDR3 nucleotides are TGCAGCGTTGAAGAGACTAGCCACGAGCAGTACTTC. As protein: CSVEETSHEQYF.

V and J are TRBV2 and TRBJ1-4, with D tentatively TRBD1 (5 bases). Germline assignment: CDR1 SNHLY and CDR2 FYNNEI. CDR3 length: 15 residues. V dropped 0 bases and J dropped 5 bases, with 10 bases sitting between them. This CDR3 is CASSEAATENEKLFF. The CDR3, as DNA: TGTGCCAGCAGTGAAGCGGCGACAGAAAATGAAAAACTGTTTTTT.

This sequence joins TRBV25-1 and TRBJ2-3; TRBD2 matches at 16 bases. Germline V gives CDR1 MGHDK, CDR2 SYGVNS. Trimming removed 5 bases from V and 7 bases from J; junction bases left unmatched: 12. CDR3 length: 18 amino acids. The CDR3 protein is CASSSRVGTSGRAYTQYF. The CDR3 DNA reads as TGTGCCAGCAGTTCCCGTGTCGGGACTAGCGGGAGGGCCTATACGCAGTATTTT.

This clone was seen only a few times. This chain uses TRBV11-3 with TRBJ2-2; D is unresolved. The germline V gene has CDR1 SGHNT and CDR2 YENEEA. The CDR3 has 13 residues. Trimming stripped 5 bases from V and 9 bases from J, with 13 bases between. CDR3 amino acids: CASSDRLDRELFF. CDR3 nucleotide sequence: TGTGCCAGCAGCGATAGGCTCGACAGGGAGCTGTTTTTT.

The chain couples TRBV29-1 to TRBJ2-1; a possible D gene is TRBD2 (7 bases). CDR1 is SQVTM, CDR2 ANQGSEA, per germline. V lost 4 bases to trimming and J lost 8 bases, with 27 bases between them. The CDR3 consists of 17 residues. The CDR3 loop reads CSVGGASRDYRDDEQFF. As DNA, the CDR3 is TGCAGCGTTGGGGGTGCGAGCCGGGACTACAGGGACGATGAGCAGTTCTTC.

Only one count was recorded for this clone. The gene calls are TRBV15 and TRBJ2-3; D call uncertain. The CDR3 sequence is 15 residues long. The germline gives CDR1 LNHNV, CDR2 YYDKDF (reference sequence). Trimming shortened V by 1 base and J by 0 bases, and 8 bases separated the two germline ends. DNA for the CDR3: TGTGCCACCAGCAGAGTTGGGTACAGCACAGATACGCAGTATTTT. Protein product: CATSRVGYSTDTQYF.

The V and J genes are TRBV19 and TRBJ1-5; the D is unclear. V was clipped by 5 bases and J by 0 bases, with 11 bases between them. CDR3 length: 15 residues. Germline CDR1 and CDR2: LNHDA and SQIVND (reference sequence). The CDR3 here is CASSATPDSNQPQHF. CDR3 DNA: TGTGCCAGTAGTGCGACCCCAGATAGCAATCAGCCCCAGCATTTT.

The chain uses TRBV5-8 and TRBJ2-7; 11 bases fit TRBD2. V dropped 3 bases and J dropped 3; count of bases not matched to a gene: 5. Looked up from germline, CDR1 is SGHTS and CDR2 is YDEGEE. This CDR3 comprises 15 residues. In DNA form, the CDR3 reads TGTGCCAGCAGCTCCGGGACTAGCGGAGGCTACGAGCAGTACTTC. Residues: CASSSGTSGGYEQYF.

The gene calls are TRBV27 and TRBJ2-3, with D possibly called TRBD1 or TRBD2 (5 bases each). Trimming removed 5 bases at V and 0 bases at J, with 18 bases between. This CDR3 is built from 17 residues. The germline CDR1 and CDR2 sequences are MNHEY and SMNVEV (reference sequence). This CDR3 is CASSPQTGTESTDTQYF. The CDR3, as DNA: TGTGCCAGCAGTCCGCAGACCGGGACGGAGAGCACAGATACGCAGTATTTT.

V and J are TRBV9 and TRBJ2-2, with unresolved D. Trimming removed 6 bases from V and 1 base from J, with 4 bases in between. Germline-derived CDR1 and CDR2 are SGDLS and YYNGEE. The CDR3 loop spans 12 amino acids. The CDR3 is CASMKNTGELFF. The CDR3 nucleotides read TGTGCCAGCATGAAGAACACCGGGGAGCTGTTTTTT.

The chain combines TRBV29-1 with TRBJ2-7, with TRBD1 identical over 7 bases. Trimming removed 3 bases from V and 6 bases from J; junction bases left unmatched: 2. Germline values: CDR1 SQVTM, CDR2 ANQGSEA. The CDR3 length is 11 residues. CDR3 in amino acids: CSVERQGEQYF. The CDR3 DNA is TGCAGCGTTGAGAGACAGGGCGAGCAGTACTTC.

This chain connects TRBV4-2 to TRBJ1-5; 7 bases are a match to TRBD1. Germline V gene data show CDR1 as LGHNA and CDR2 as YNFKEQ. V shed 5 bases, J shed 4 bases, and the junction held 5 bases outside the gene matches. There are 14 residues in the CDR3. This CDR3 reads CASSWTGLNQPQHF. The CDR3 bases are TGTGCCAGCAGCTGGACAGGACTGAATCAGCCCCAGCATTTT.

The CDR3 DNA is TGTGCCAGTAGTGCCTCTCTACGGGAGCAGTTCTTC. This gives the protein CASSASLREQFF. The V call is TRBV19, the J call TRBJ2-1; D not certain. The CDR3 runs to 12 residues. The V gene's germline CDR1 is LNHDA and CDR2 SQIVND (reference sequence). Between the trimmed V and J ends, which lost 5 bases and 10 bases, there was a span of 12 bases.

On this clone: Other DNA variants within this sample encode the same CDR3. This chain links TRBV2 with TRBJ2-7, with D perhaps being TRBD1 or TRBD2 (5 bases each). The germline V gene has CDR1 SNHLY and CDR2 FYNNEI. The V gene lost 3 bases and the J gene lost 4 bases, with 13 bases spanning the gap. CDR3 length: 14 amino acids. The CDR3 reads CASSERGSGYEQYF. The CDR3 region has the DNA TGTGCCAGCAGTGAGAGGGGAAGTGGTTACGAGCAGTACTTC.

DNA of the CDR3: TGCGCCAGCAGCCGAGCGGGAGAGTCCTACAATGAGCAGTTCTTC. Encoded protein: CASSRAGESYNEQFF. The chain couples TRBV4-1 to TRBJ2-1, with 8 nucleotides matching TRBD2. Germline loops: CDR1 MGHRA, CDR2 YSYEKL. The V gene end was trimmed by 4 bases and the J gene end by 1 base; junction bases not matched to a gene: 3. The CDR3 extends over 15 amino acids.

The sample holds one count of this clone. The V gene is TRBV7-9, the J gene TRBJ2-2, with D perhaps matching TRBD2 (7 bases). The CDR3 contains 15 residues. Trimming shortened V by 7 bases and J by 2 bases, and 14 bases separated the two germline ends. The germline gives CDR1 SEHNR, CDR2 FQNEAQ (reference sequence). CDR3 amino acids: CASTKGGPNTGELFF. CDR3 coding DNA: TGTGCCAGCACCAAGGGGGGGCCAAACACCGGGGAGCTGTTTTTT.

This chain connects TRBV9 to TRBJ1-1; D is ambiguous. The CDR3 consists of 13 residues. V was cut by 4 bases and J by 1 base, with 8 bases left in between. CDR1 is SGDLS, CDR2 YYNGEE, per germline. The CDR3 reads CASSPEGNTEAFF. DNA for the CDR3: TGTGCCAGCAGCCCCGAGGGGAACACTGAAGCTTTCTTT.

This clone was seen once. The chain is built from TRBV7-6 and TRBJ1-5; D gene ambiguous. Trimming removed 5 bases from V and 0 bases from J, with 14 bases in between. The CDR3 spans 16 residues. CDR1 and CDR2 (germline): SGHVS, FNYEAQ. CDR3 coding DNA: TGTGCCAGCAGCCCCCACTCGGGTTATAGCAATCAGCCCCAGCATTTT. As protein: CASSPHSGYSNQPQHF.

V is TRBV28 and J is TRBJ1-5, with TRBD1 matching over 7 bases. CDR1 and CDR2 (germline): MDHEN, SYDVKM. CDR3 length equals 15 residues. Trimming removed 3 bases from V and 8 bases from J; junction bases left unmatched: 10. The CDR3 sequence is CASSLGQLKAEPQHF. The DNA of the CDR3 is TGTGCCAGCAGTTTGGGACAGCTTAAAGCGGAGCCCCAGCATTTT. Looking up the rest from reference TRBV28 and TRBJ1-5 gives the full variable domain: DVKVTQSSRYLVKRTGEKVFLECVQDMDHENMFWYRQDPGLGLRLIYFSYDVKMKEKGDIPEGYSVSREKKERFSLILESASTNQTSMYLCASSLGQLKAEPQHFGDGTRLSIL.

The CDR3 spells CASSQVLGGRQIYEQYF. The CDR3 DNA sequence: TGCGCCAGCAGCCAAGTTCTGGGGGGGAGACAAATCTACGAGCAGTACTTC. V usage is TRBV4-1 and J usage is TRBJ2-7; 7 bases line up with TRBD2. The CDR3 has 17 residues. Per the germline V gene, CDR1 is MGHRA and CDR2 is YSYEKL. J gave up 3 bases and V 1 base, and 12 bases lay outside the gene matches.

Here the CDR3 reads CASSLRGLDTDTQYF. The CDR3 DNA is TGTGCCAGCAGCTTAAGGGGACTAGACACAGATACGCAGTATTTT. The V gene is TRBV7-2, the J gene TRBJ2-3; 8 bases match TRBD2. Looked up from germline, CDR1 is SGHTA and CDR2 is FQGNSA. The CDR3 extends over 15 amino acids. Trimming removed 2 bases from V and 2 bases from J; junction bases left unmatched: 3.